A selection of T cell receptor beta chains follows, all from one sample in a study of post-analysis software for immune sequencing data. TCRdb processed the PCR reads anew with MiXCR; each CDR3 protein has one entry. The profile shows 400,000 to 500,000 distinct CDR3 sequences, 30% to 40% of them singletons. The specimen sequenced was blood. The receptors shown here come from a girl aged 2 to 9 with multiple sclerosis. Each CDR3 is given with its conserved first and last residue. D genes are given only for firm matches. A row's size may be missing; if present it is once, few, many or a size class.

abundance: many; d_gene: NA; j_gene: TRBJ1-2; v_gene: TRBV12-3/TRBV12-4; CDR3aa: CASSFGFYGYTF; CDR3nt: TGTGCCAGCAGTTTCGGCTTCTATGGCTACACCTTC
abundance: few; d_gene: TRBD1; j_gene: TRBJ2-5; v_gene: TRBV5-1; CDR3aa: CASSLTTGRQETQYF; CDR3nt: TGCGCCAGCAGCTTGACGACAGGGAGACAAGAGACCCAGTACTTC
abundance: NA; d_gene: NA; j_gene: TRBJ1-2; v_gene: TRBV7-2; CDR3aa: CASSLDGLDYGYTF; CDR3nt: TGTGCCAGCAGCTTAGACGGGCTGGATTATGGCTACACCTTC
abundance: few; d_gene: NA; j_gene: TRBJ1-4; v_gene: TRBV5-5; CDR3aa: CASSFIKGSTNEKLFF; CDR3nt: TGTGCCAGCAGCTTCATAAAGGGTTCAACTAATGAAAAACTGTTTTTT
abundance: few; d_gene: NA; j_gene: TRBJ1-1; v_gene: TRBV4-1; CDR3aa: CASSPVGGTEAFF; CDR3nt: TGCGCCAGCAGCCCCGTGGGAGGGACTGAAGCTTTCTTT
abundance: once; d_gene: TRBD2; j_gene: TRBJ2-1; v_gene: TRBV24-1; CDR3aa: CATSELTGTSGRFPQEQQFF; CDR3nt: TGTGCCACCAGTGAGCTGACCGGGACTAGCGGGAGATTTCCCCAGGAGCAGCAGTTCTTC
abundance: NA; d_gene: NA; j_gene: TRBJ1-2; v_gene: TRBV7-6; CDR3aa: CASSLTPYGGGSLADYGYTF; CDR3nt: TGTGCCAGCAGCTTAACCCCCTACGGGGGCGGCTCTCTAGCTGACTATGGCTACACCTTC
abundance: NA; d_gene: TRBD1; j_gene: TRBJ1-5; v_gene: TRBV28; CDR3aa: CASSRGQGKENQPQHF; CDR3nt: TGTGCCAGCAGTCGTGGACAGGGGAAGGAAAATCAGCCCCAGCATTTT
abundance: few; d_gene: NA; j_gene: TRBJ2-7; v_gene: TRBV20-1; CDR3aa: CSARDFDGEKSAYEQYF; CDR3nt: TGCAGTGCTAGAGATTTCGACGGAGAGAAAAGTGCCTACGAGCAGTACTTC
abundance: NA; d_gene: TRBD2; j_gene: TRBJ2-1; v_gene: TRBV20-1; CDR3aa: CSARDAFGLSGATYNEQFF; CDR3nt: TGCAGTGCTAGAGATGCGTTTGGTTTGAGCGGGGCCACCTACAATGAGCAGTTCTTC
abundance: NA; d_gene: NA; j_gene: TRBJ1-1; v_gene: TRBV5-5; CDR3aa: CASSLLFGNTEAFF; CDR3nt: TGTGCCAGCAGCTTACTGTTTGGGAACACTGAAGCTTTCTTT
abundance: NA; d_gene: NA; j_gene: TRBJ1-2; v_gene: TRBV28; CDR3aa: CASSATGVTYGYTF; CDR3nt: TGTGCCAGCAGTGCCACGGGGGTTACCTATGGCTACACCTTC
abundance: NA; d_gene: TRBD1; j_gene: TRBJ2-1; v_gene: TRBV29-1; CDR3aa: CSVPIAGGQFF; CDR3nt: TGCAGCGTTCCCATTGCAGGGGGGCAGTTCTTC
abundance: NA; d_gene: NA; j_gene: TRBJ2-1; v_gene: TRBV20-1; CDR3aa: CSARTEIDPNNEQFF; CDR3nt: TGCAGTGCTAGAACAGAAATAGACCCTAACAATGAGCAGTTCTTC
abundance: few; d_gene: NA; j_gene: TRBJ2-4; v_gene: TRBV5-5; CDR3aa: CASSPHRLTTAVLAKNIQYF; CDR3nt: TGTGCCAGCAGCCCACATCGACTCACCACAGCGGTACTAGCCAAAAACATTCAGTACTTC
abundance: NA; d_gene: TRBD1; j_gene: TRBJ1-6; v_gene: TRBV11-1; CDR3aa: CASSGTANSPLHF; CDR3nt: TGTGCCAGCAGCGGGACAGCTAATTCACCCCTCCACTTT
abundance: NA; d_gene: TRBD2; j_gene: TRBJ2-3; v_gene: TRBV29-1; CDR3aa: CSVPKLAGGYFTDTQYF; CDR3nt: TGCAGCGTTCCTAAACTAGCGGGAGGGTACTTCACAGATACGCAGTATTTT